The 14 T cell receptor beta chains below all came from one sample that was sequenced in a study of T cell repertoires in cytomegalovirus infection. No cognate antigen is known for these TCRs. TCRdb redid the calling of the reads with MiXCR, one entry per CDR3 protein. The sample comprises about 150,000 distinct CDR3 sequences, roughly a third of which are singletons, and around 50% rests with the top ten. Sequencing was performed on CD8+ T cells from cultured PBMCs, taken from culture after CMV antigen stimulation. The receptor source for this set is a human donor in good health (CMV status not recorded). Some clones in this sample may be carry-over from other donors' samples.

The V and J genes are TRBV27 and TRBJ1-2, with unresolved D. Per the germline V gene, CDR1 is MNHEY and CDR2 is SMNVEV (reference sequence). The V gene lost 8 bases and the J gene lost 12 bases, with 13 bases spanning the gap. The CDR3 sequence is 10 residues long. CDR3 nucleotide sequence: TGTGCCAGCGGACTTAATCCCCACACCTTC. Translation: CASGLNPHTF.

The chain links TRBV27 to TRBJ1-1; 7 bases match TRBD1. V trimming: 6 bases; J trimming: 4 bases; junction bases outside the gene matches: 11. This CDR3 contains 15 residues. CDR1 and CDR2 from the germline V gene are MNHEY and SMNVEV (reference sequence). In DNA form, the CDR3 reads TGTGCCAGCAGCATGGCGACAGGGATTGCCACTGAAGCTTTCTTT. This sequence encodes CASSMATGIATEAFF.

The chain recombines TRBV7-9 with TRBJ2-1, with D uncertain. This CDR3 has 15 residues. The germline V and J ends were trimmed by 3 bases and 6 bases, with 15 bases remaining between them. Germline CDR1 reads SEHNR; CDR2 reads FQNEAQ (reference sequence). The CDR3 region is CASSLTPRLGNEQFF. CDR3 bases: TGTGCCAGCAGCTTGACCCCCCGCTTAGGCAATGAGCAGTTCTTC.

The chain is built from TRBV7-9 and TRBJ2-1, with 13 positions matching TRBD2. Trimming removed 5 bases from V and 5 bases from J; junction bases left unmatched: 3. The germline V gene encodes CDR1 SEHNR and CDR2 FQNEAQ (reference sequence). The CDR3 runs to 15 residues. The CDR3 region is CASSPGLAGDNEQFF. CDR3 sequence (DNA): TGTGCCAGCAGCCCCGGACTAGCGGGGGACAATGAGCAGTTCTTC.

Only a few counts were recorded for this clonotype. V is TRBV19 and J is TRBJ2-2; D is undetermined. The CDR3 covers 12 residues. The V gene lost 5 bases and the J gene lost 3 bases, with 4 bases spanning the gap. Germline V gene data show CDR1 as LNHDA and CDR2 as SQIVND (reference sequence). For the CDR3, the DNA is TGTGCCAGTAGTTTGTACACCGGGGAGCTGTTTTTT. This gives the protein CASSLYTGELFF.

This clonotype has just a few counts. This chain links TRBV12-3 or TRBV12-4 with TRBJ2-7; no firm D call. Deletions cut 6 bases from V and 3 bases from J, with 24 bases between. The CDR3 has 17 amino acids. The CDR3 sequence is CASSPPLLGFKGYEQYF. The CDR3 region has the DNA TGTGCCAGCAGCCCACCCCTGTTGGGCTTCAAGGGCTACGAGCAGTACTTC.

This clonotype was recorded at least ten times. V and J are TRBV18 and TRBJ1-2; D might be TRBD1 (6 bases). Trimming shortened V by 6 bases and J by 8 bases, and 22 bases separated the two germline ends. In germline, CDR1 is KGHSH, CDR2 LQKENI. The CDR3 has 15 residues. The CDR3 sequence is CASSLYRTDLGGYTF. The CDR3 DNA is TGTGCCAGCTCGCTATATCGGACAGACCTTGGGGGCTACACCTTC.

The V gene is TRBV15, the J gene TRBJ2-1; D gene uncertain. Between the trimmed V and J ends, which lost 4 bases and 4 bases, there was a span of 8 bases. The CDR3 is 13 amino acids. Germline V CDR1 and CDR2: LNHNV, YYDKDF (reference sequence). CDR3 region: CATSTIKYNEQFF. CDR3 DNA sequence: TGTGCCACCAGCACGATCAAATACAATGAGCAGTTCTTC.

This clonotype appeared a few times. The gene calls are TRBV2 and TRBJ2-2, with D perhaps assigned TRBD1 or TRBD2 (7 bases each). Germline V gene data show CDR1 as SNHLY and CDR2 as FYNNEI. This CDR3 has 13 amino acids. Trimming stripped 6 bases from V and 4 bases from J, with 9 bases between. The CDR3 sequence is CASSRGGTGELFF. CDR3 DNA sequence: TGTGCCAGCAGCAGGGGGGGCACCGGGGAGCTGTTTTTT. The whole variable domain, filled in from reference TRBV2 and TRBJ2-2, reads EPEVTQTPSHQVTQMGQEVILRCVPISNHLYFYWYRQILGQKVEFLVSFYNNEISEKSEIFDDQFSVERPDGSNFTLKIRSTKLEDSAMYFCASSRGGTGELFFGEGSRLTVL.

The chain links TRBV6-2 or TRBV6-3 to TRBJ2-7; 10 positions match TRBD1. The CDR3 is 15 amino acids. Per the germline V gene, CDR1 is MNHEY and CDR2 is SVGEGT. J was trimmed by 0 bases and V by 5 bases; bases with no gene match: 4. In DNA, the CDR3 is TGTGCCAGCAGTAAGGGGACAGGGGTCTCCTACGAGCAGTACTTC. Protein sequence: CASSKGTGVSYEQYF.

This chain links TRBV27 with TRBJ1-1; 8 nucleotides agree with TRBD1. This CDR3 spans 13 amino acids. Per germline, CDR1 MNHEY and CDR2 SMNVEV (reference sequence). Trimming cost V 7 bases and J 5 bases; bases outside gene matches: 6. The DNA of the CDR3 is TGTGCCAGCATTCGGACAGGGTCGACTGAAGCTTTCTTT. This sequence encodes CASIRTGSTEAFF.

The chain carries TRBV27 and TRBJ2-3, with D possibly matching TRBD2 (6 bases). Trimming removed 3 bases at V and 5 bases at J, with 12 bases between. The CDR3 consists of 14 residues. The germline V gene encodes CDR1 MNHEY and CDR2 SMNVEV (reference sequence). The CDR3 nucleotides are TGTGCCAGCAGTTTGATGGGGGGTGGAGATACGCAGTATTTT. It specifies CASSLMGGGDTQYF.

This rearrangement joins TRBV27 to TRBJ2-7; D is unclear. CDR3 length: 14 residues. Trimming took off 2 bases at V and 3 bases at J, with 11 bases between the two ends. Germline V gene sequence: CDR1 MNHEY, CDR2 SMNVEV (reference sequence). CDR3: CASSLLGTGYEQYF. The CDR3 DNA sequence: TGTGCCAGCAGTTTACTGGGTACCGGCTACGAGCAGTACTTC.

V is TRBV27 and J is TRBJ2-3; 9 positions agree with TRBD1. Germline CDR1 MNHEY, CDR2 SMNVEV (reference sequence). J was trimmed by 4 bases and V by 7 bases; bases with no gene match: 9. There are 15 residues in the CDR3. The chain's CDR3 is CASKITGGYADTQYF. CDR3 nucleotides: TGTGCCAGCAAGATAACAGGGGGCTATGCAGATACGCAGTATTTT.